This T cell receptor (beta chain) was recorded in a study of T-cell reconstitution after alpha-beta-depleted transplantation in children. Germline assignment: CDR1 MNHNS and CDR2 SASEGT. Trimming shortened V by 5 bases and J by 3 bases, and 10 bases separated the two germline ends. CDR3 length equals 14 residues. Study-level results: T-cell numbers and diversity, one year after transplant, stemmed largely from T cells that were newly produced. For some patients, TCRbeta diversity was high at day 60 because of recipient T cells and thymic progenitors that survived. Two months or so post-transplant, alpha-beta T cells reportedly derived from several hundred expanded graft clones.

Unique molecular identifiers were incorporated during preparation of the TCRbeta library. Each CDR3 protein gets one entry after TCRdb re-called the PCR reads with MiXCR. The sample lists over 200,000 distinct CDR3 sequences, 17% occurring once. A remark on this clonotype: The antigen remains unidentified.

The V gene is TRBV6-1, the J gene TRBJ2-2; D may be TRBD2 (5 bases). The TCR sequence derives from a male patient aged 2-15 years who had a stem cell transplant for acute lymphoblastic leukemia, so the T cells may come from the graft donor. Specimen: PBMCs, mostly from graft donor cells, collected 360 days after TCRalphabeta/CD19-depleted stem cell transplant. CDR3 in amino acids: CASSSGRYTGELFF. The DNA of the CDR3 is TGTGCCAGCAGTAGCGGACGGTACACCGGGGAGCTGTTTTTT.